This T cell receptor (beta chain) was found in a study of vaccination and CD4 T cells after COVID-19. For the study at large: Six males and four females, two Hispanic, made up the convalescents. Controls had a CEFX pool, an HIV-1 Nef pool, or no peptide added. Study-level results: Only after vaccination were a median about 90% of convalescents' reactive clones seen.

As for this clonotype: Antigen: not known.

Stated treatment: approximately 10-day PBMC culture with coronavirus spike peptide pools or control peptides (ViraFEST assay). The assay that was used to sequence DNA from cultured CD4+ T cells was the Oncomine TCR Beta short-read assay. Cultured CD4+ T cells were the source of extracted genomic DNA. TCRdb reprocessed the PCR reads with MiXCR, giving one entry per CDR3 protein. The repertoire consists of about 15,000 distinct CDR3 sequences, with approximately 70% occurring once and the leading ten covering about 5%. The CDR3 is 12 amino acids. V dropped 3 bases and J dropped 5 bases, with 7 bases sitting between them. Germline V gene lookup returns CDR1 MDHEN and CDR2 SYDVKM.

The source is a human donor who had recovered from COVID-19. This chain connects TRBV28 to TRBJ1-2; D is unclear. Sequenced material: CD4+ T cells from blood, cultured in vitro. CDR3 sequence: CASSLYRYGYTF. The CDR3, as DNA: TGTGCCAGCAGTTTGTACCGTTATGGCTACACCTTC.